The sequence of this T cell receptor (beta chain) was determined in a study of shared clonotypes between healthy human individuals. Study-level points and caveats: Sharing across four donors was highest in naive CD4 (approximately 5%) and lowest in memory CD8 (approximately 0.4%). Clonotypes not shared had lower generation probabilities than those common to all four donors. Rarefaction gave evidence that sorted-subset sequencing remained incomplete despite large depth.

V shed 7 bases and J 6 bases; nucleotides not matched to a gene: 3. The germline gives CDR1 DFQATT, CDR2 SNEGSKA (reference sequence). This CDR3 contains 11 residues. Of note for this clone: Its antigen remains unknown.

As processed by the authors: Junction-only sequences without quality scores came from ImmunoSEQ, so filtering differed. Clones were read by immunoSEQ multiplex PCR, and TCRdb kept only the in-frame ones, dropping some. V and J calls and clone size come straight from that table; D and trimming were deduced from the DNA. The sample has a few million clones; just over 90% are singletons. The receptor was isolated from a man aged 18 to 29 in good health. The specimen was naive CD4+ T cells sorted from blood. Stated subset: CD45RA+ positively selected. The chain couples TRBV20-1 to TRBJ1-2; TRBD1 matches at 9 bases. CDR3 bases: TGCAGTGTGGGACAGGGTGATGGCTACACCTTC. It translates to CSVGQGDGYTF.